The text below deals with one T cell receptor beta chain. Its specificity is unknown. This record belongs to a study of cytomegalovirus exposure and HLA in healthy donors. Notes on the study in general: In a later analysis, TCR association rates varied by HLA locus: DRB1 most, HLA-C fewest. Later analysis revealed greater clonal expansion in HLA-associated TCR beta chains than in equally common others.

Amplification used 60 Vbeta primers and 13 Jbeta primers. The data were produced by immunoSEQ multiplex PCR, yet TCRdb's version contains in-frame clones alone and is incomplete. The sample includes over 80,000 clones, roughly four fifths of them seen just once. This sequence originates from a middle-aged man in good health and CMV-seronegative. The sample was PBMCs.

As DNA, the CDR3 is TGTGCCAGCACGGGGTACAATGAGCAGTTCTTC. Its protein product is CASTGYNEQFF. V gene TRBV2 combines with J gene TRBJ2-1; weak D call: TRBD2 (5 bases). Per the germline V gene, CDR1 is SNHLY and CDR2 is FYNNEI. Trimming left V 7 bases short and J 4 bases short, with 5 bases between. There are 11 residues in the CDR3.